This T cell receptor beta chain was obtained from a study of T-cell reconstitution after alpha-beta-depleted transplantation in children. This clonotype has at least ten counts. CDR1 and CDR2 from the germline V gene are MDHEN and SYDVKM. CDR3 size: 12 residues. The V and J ends lost 5 bases and 13 bases respectively, with 15 bases between them. Library preparation (for TCRbeta) was performed with unique molecular identifiers. TCRdb redid the calling of the PCR reads with MiXCR, one entry per CDR3 protein. The sample shows some 530,000 distinct CDR3 sequences, around an eighth of them seen only once. The gene calls are TRBV28 and TRBJ2-1, with a tentative D call TRBD1 (6 bases). Here the sequenced sample was PBMCs from the stem cell graft donor, taken from the stem cell graft. The TCR was taken from a human donor who donated a stem cell graft to a child with combined immunodeficiency. The CDR3 sequence is CASSRNRVSQFF. The CDR3 DNA is TGTGCCAGCAGTCGCAACAGGGTATCTCAGTTCTTC.